The rows below give T cell receptor beta chains drawn from one sample of a study of high-grade serous ovarian cancer treatment subgroups. Using immunoSEQ multiplex PCR, the repertoire was profiled, and TCRdb retains in-frame clones only, with some absent. The sample contains about 660 clones, 66% of which appear only once. The sample was tumor tissue. The receptors shown here come from a human donor with high-grade serous ovarian cancer. The CDR3 runs from the conserved cysteine through the conserved F or W. A D gene is named only where the DNA matches it firmly. A clone size is listed for some rows: how often the clone was seen (once, few, many), or a class if it is expanded.

>TRBV29-1|TRBJ1-1|once|TRBD1
TGCAGCGTTGATCGGCAGGGGGGGAACACTGAAGCTTTCTTT
CSVDRQGGNTEAFF
>TRBV7-2|TRBJ2-2|-|TRBD2
TGTGCCAGCAGCTTTAATTTAGGCGGGAGGGGGAGGACCGGGGAGCTGTTTTTT
CASSFNLGGRGRTGELFF
>TRBV7-9|TRBJ1-4|-|TRBD1
TGTGCCAGCAGCTGGGGACAGATTAATGAAAAACTGTTTTTT
CASSWGQINEKLFF
>TRBV27|TRBJ1-2|few|-
TGTGCCAGCAGACCCGCAGGAACAGGAGACGGCTACACCTTC
CASRPAGTGDGYTF
>TRBV7-2|TRBJ2-1|-|-
TGTGCCAGCAGCTTAGTAGGGGTGTGGAATGAGCAGTTCTTC
CASSLVGVWNEQFF
>TRBV29-1|TRBJ1-2|-|-
TGCAGCGTTGCCCCATACCCGGGCTACACCTTC
CSVAPYPGYTF
>TRBV27|TRBJ1-5|-|-
TGTGCCAGCAGTTTATTTGCCGATTATCAGCCCCAGCATTTT
CASSLFADYQPQHF
>TRBV5-1|TRBJ2-1|-|-
TGCGCCAGCAGCTTGGATGGTCCCTACAATGAGCAGTTCTTC
CASSLDGPYNEQFF
>TRBV19|TRBJ2-2|-|TRBD1
TGTGCCAGTAGTATTGGACAGGAGTATTTCGGGGAGCTGTTTTTT
CASSIGQEYFGELFF
>TRBV2|TRBJ1-6|once|-
TGTGCCAGCACTCAGGACTCCTATAATTCACCCCTCCACTTT
CASTQDSYNSPLHF
>TRBV30|TRBJ2-1|once|-
TGTGCCTGGAGTGTATTAGGCCGTGAGCAGTTCTTC
CAWSVLGREQFF
>TRBV7-2|TRBJ1-6|-|-
TGTGCCAGCAGCTTAGAAAGGGGACGAGGTTCACCCCTCCACTTT
CASSLERGRGSPLHF
>TRBV27|TRBJ1-6|few|-
TGTGCCAGCAGTTTATTAGGGCGGAGGGCACCCCTCCACTTT
CASSLLGRRAPLHF
>TRBV9|TRBJ1-1|few|-
TGTGCCAGCAGCTCGTACTGGGGAGGCACTGAAGCTTTCTTT
CASSSYWGGTEAFF
>TRBV27|TRBJ2-1|-|-
TGTGCCAGCAGTTTCATCTCGGAGTCGGGTGAGCAGTTCTTC
CASSFISESGEQFF
>TRBV6-1|TRBJ2-7|-|TRBD1
TGTGCCAGCATCACCCCCAGGGGGCATTACGAGCAGTACTTC
CASITPRGHYEQYF
>TRBV2|TRBJ1-1|few|-
TGTGCCAGCAGTGAAGGGGGGAGAGGGACTGAAGCTTTCTTT
CASSEGGRGTEAFF
>TRBV5-1|TRBJ2-3|-|TRBD1
TGCGCCAGCAGCTTGTCAGGGGGCACCACAGATACGCAGTATTTT
CASSLSGGTTDTQYF
>TRBV6-6|TRBJ1-1|-|-
TGTGCCAGCAGTTACTCACTCAAGGGGAACACTGAAGCTTTCTTT
CASSYSLKGNTEAFF
>TRBV7-8|TRBJ2-2|few|-
TGTGCCAGCAGCTTATTCGGCGGGGAGCTGTTTTTT
CASSLFGGELFF
>TRBV30|TRBJ2-1|-|-
TGTGCCTGGAGCAGGGGAACGGATGAGCAGTTCTTC
CAWSRGTDEQFF
>TRBV6-6|TRBJ2-2|-|TRBD2
TGTGCCAGCAGTTACCTAGCGGGAGTGGCCGGGGAGCTGTTTTTT
CASSYLAGVAGELFF
>TRBV25-1|TRBJ2-2|-|-
TGTGCCAGCAGTGATCGACAGGCGGTTTACACCGGGGAGCTGTTTTTT
CASSDRQAVYTGELFF
>TRBV7-2|TRBJ1-1|large|-
TGTGCCAGCAGCTTAGGGGCAGGGGCTGGAGGCACTGAAGCTTTCTTT
CASSLGAGAGGTEAFF
>TRBV28|TRBJ1-2|-|-
TGTGCCAGCAGCGCTAGGGCTGGCTACACCTTC
CASSARAGYTF
>TRBV6-1|TRBJ2-7|-|-
TGTGCCAGCAGTGACGACTACTCCCTAGACTACGAGCAGTACTTC
CASSDDYSLDYEQYF
>TRBV7-9|TRBJ1-2|-|-
TGTGCCAGCAGCTTACGACAGGCTAACTATGGCTACACCTTC
CASSLRQANYGYTF
>TRBV6-6|TRBJ2-7|-|-
TGTGCCAGCAGTTACTCGTGGGATTCCCCTAACGAGCAGTACTTC
CASSYSWDSPNEQYF
>TRBV11-3|TRBJ1-1|-|-
TGTGCCAGCAGCTTAGGGGCAGGGGCTGGAGGCACTGAAGCTTTCTTT
CASSLGAGAGGTEAFF
>TRBV7-9|TRBJ1-4|-|-
TGTGCCAGCAGCAGTGGCATCTTCTCGAATGAAAAACTGTTTTTT
CASSSGIFSNEKLFF
>TRBV15|TRBJ1-2|large|-
TGTGCCACCAGCAGACACCGCTTCTATGGCTACACCTTC
CATSRHRFYGYTF
>TRBV5-5|TRBJ2-1|-|-
TGTAACTCGCAGCTCTACAATGAGCAGTTCTTC
CNSQLYNEQFF
>TRBV4-3|TRBJ1-2|-|-
TGCGCCAGCAGCCAAGCCGGGCTAGACGATATAGGCTACACCTTC
CASSQAGLDDIGYTF
>TRBV4-3|TRBJ2-2|-|-
TGCGCCAGCAGCCAAGAGTCAGGGAACACCAACACCGGGGAGCTGTTTTTT
CASSQESGNTNTGELFF
>TRBV4-3|TRBJ2-1|-|TRBD2
TGCGCCAGCAGCCAAGATGGTAGCGGGAGTCCCTACAATGAGCAGTTCTTC
CASSQDGSGSPYNEQFF
>TRBV19|TRBJ2-2|-|TRBD2
TGTGCCAGTAGGAAGCGGGGCGGGAGGGCCGAGGAGACCGGGGAGCTGTTTTTT
CASRKRGGRAEETGELFF
>TRBV7-2|TRBJ1-2|few|-
TGTGCCAGCAGCTTATCCGACCATCGGGGCTACACCTTC
CASSLSDHRGYTF
>TRBV7-9|TRBJ2-1|-|TRBD2
TGTGCCAGCAGCTTTCCCGGGACTAGCGGAGTCTCCTACAATGAGCAGTTCTTC
CASSFPGTSGVSYNEQFF
>TRBV7-3|TRBJ2-1|-|-
TGTGCCAGCAGCTCGGCCGGGGCCCCCTACAATGAGCAGTTCTTC
CASSSAGAPYNEQFF
>TRBV27|TRBJ1-1|-|-
TGTGCCAGCAGTTTATGGGCGGAGAACACTGAAGCTTTCTTT
CASSLWAENTEAFF